What follows are 22 T cell receptor beta chains derived from one specimen sequenced in a study of cytomegalovirus exposure and HLA in healthy donors. Researchers ran the PCR with 60 Vbeta and 13 Jbeta primers. Clones were sequenced by immunoSEQ multiplex PCR, and TCRdb holds only the in-frame ones, with some missing. This sample has 150,000 to 200,000 clones; roughly 73% occur once, and the top ten carry approximately 11%. Material: PBMCs. The receptors derive from a man aged 18 to 35 in good health and CMV-seropositive.

The CDR3 DNA is TGTGCCAGCAGCTTACCAGGGCAGGGGGGCACCATATATTTT. This codes for CASSLPGQGGTIYF. The chain recombines TRBV7-2 with TRBJ1-3; 7 nucleotides align to TRBD1. The CDR3 totals 14 residues. Germline V gene sequence: CDR1 SGHTA, CDR2 FQGNSA. The J segment lost 9 bases and the V segment lost 2 bases, leaving 7 bases of the junction unmatched.

The rearrangement joins TRBV6-1 to TRBJ2-7, with D unresolved. Germline V gene lookup returns CDR1 MNHNS and CDR2 SASEGT. V shed 4 bases and J shed 4 bases, with 8 bases lying between them. This CDR3 region has 12 residues. CDR3 DNA sequence: TGTGCCAGCAGTGGACACCGATACGAGCAGTACTTC. It encodes CASSGHRYEQYF.

The chain uses TRBV6-1 and TRBJ2-3, with 9 bases fitting TRBD1. Germline V lookup: CDR1 MNHNS, CDR2 SASEGT. The CDR3 sequence is 15 residues long. Germline trimming cut 2 bases from V and 8 bases from J; bases unmatched to any gene: 8. CDR3: CASSETTGGAGTQYF. Written as DNA, the CDR3 is TGTGCCAGCAGTGAAACAACAGGGGGCGCGGGTACGCAGTATTTT.

The chain employs TRBV7-9 and TRBJ1-4, with 7 bases aligning to TRBD1. The CDR3 loop spans 14 amino acids. Per the germline V gene, CDR1 is SEHNR and CDR2 is FQNEAQ (reference sequence). With 2 bases clipped from V and 5 bases from J, the junction kept 2 bases outside the gene matches. DNA for the CDR3: TGTGCCAGCAGCTTAATGGGACAGAATGAAAAACTGTTTTTT. Its translation: CASSLMGQNEKLFF.

The J gene is TRBJ2-1, the V gene TRBV5-1, with unresolved D. Trimming removed 0 bases at V and 0 bases at J, with 10 bases between. The germline V gene encodes CDR1 SGHRS and CDR2 YFSETQ. This CDR3 spans 16 amino acids. The CDR3 coding sequence is TGCGCCAGCAGCTTGGCCATTATGAGCTCCTACAATGAGCAGTTCTTC. Encoded protein: CASSLAIMSSYNEQFF.

This clone was observed a handful of times. The chain couples TRBV30 to TRBJ2-2; tentative D call: TRBD1 (6 bases). V lost 0 bases to trimming and J lost 5 bases, with 13 bases between them. Germline V lookup: CDR1 GTSNPN, CDR2 SVGIG (reference sequence). The CDR3 runs to 15 residues. CDR3 sequence reads: CAWSVRDTGTGELFF. In DNA form, the CDR3 reads TGTGCCTGGAGTGTACGAGATACAGGGACCGGGGAGCTGTTTTTT.

This sequence joins TRBV7-3 and TRBJ1-5, with D possibly matching TRBD1 (5 bases). The CDR3 covers 14 residues. The V gene's germline CDR1 is SGHTA and CDR2 FQGTGA. V was trimmed by 3 bases and J by 3 bases, leaving 9 bases between them. DNA for the CDR3: TGTGCCAGCAGCTTGACAGAATACAATCAGCCCCAGCATTTT. This sequence encodes CASSLTEYNQPQHF. Complete variable domain (other parts from reference TRBV7-3 and TRBJ1-5): GAGVSQTPSNKVTEKGKYVELRCDPISGHTALYWYRQSLGQGPEFLIYFQGTGAADDSGLPNDRFFAVRPEGSVSTLKIQRTERGDSAVYLCASSLTEYNQPQHFGDGTRLSIL.

In its sample, this clone was seen once. The rearrangement joins TRBV11-2 to TRBJ2-5, with TRBD2 matching 8 bases. The tail of the sequence fits TRBJ2-7 better, so the J call may be wrong. The CDR3 loop spans 16 amino acids. In germline, CDR1 is SGHAT, CDR2 FQNNGV. CDR3 coding DNA: TGTGCCAGCAGCCCCTCGGGGGGGCAGGATACTTACGAGCAGTACTTC. This codes for CASSPSGGQDTYEQYF.

This clone was seen once. The gene calls are TRBV28 and TRBJ2-7, with D possibly TRBD1 on 6 matching bases. V was clipped by 7 bases and J by 5 bases, with 12 bases between them. The CDR3 length is 12 residues. From germline, CDR1 is MDHEN and CDR2 SYDVKM. CDR3 DNA sequence: TGTGCCAGCACACCCAGGGGAAACGAGCAGTACTTC. The encoded protein is CASTPRGNEQYF.

The rearrangement joins TRBV18 to TRBJ2-7; D is possibly TRBD2 (5 bases). The CDR3 is 15 residues long. The germline gives CDR1 KGHSH, CDR2 LQKENI. The V and J ends lost 5 bases and 5 bases respectively, with 19 bases between them. The CDR3 DNA reads TGTGCCAGCTCAAATTTTGTTTCGGGATCCCACGAGCAGTACTTC. Translated: CASSNFVSGSHEQYF.

V is TRBV6-5 and J is TRBJ2-3; TRBD2 matches 9 bases. The J segment lost 2 bases and the V segment lost 6 bases, leaving 6 bases of the junction unmatched. There are 15 residues in the CDR3. The germline gives CDR1 MNHEY, CDR2 SVGAGI. CDR3 in amino acids: CASSLGLAFTDTQYF. The CDR3 region has the DNA TGTGCCAGCAGCTTGGGACTAGCATTCACAGATACGCAGTATTTT.

This clone showed up just once. This chain connects TRBV19 to TRBJ2-7, with 8 bases identical to TRBD1. The CDR3 is 14 residues long. Germline CDR1 is LNHDA and CDR2 is SQIVND (reference sequence). With 1 base clipped from V and 6 bases from J, the junction kept 5 bases outside the gene matches. The CDR3 bases are TGTGCCAGTAGTATAGCGACAGGGGTTTTCGAGCAGTACTTC. Residues: CASSIATGVFEQYF.

The V call is TRBV7-9, the J call TRBJ2-7, with 8 bases identical to TRBD1. The germline gives CDR1 SEHNR, CDR2 FQNEAQ (reference sequence). Trimming cost V 5 bases and J 5 bases; bases outside gene matches: 8. The CDR3 contains 14 residues. The CDR3 loop is CASSPGGRSHEQYF. CDR3 DNA sequence: TGTGCCAGCAGCCCAGGGGGCAGGTCCCACGAGCAGTACTTC.

This clone occurred a few times. V is TRBV25-1 and J is TRBJ2-5; the match to TRBD2 covers 7 bases. The J call may be mistaken, given a closer DNA end match to TRBJ2-7. The CDR3 length is 16 residues. Germline CDR1 and CDR2: MGHDK and SYGVNS. The CDR3 bases are TGTGCCAGCAGTGAATTCCCGACTCGGCTAGCGGCCGAGCAGTACTTC. Translating it yields CASSEFPTRLAAEQYF.

The chain recombines TRBV30 with TRBJ2-7; a weak D match, TRBD2 (6 bases). The ends were cut back, 3 bases at V and 0 bases at J, with 18 bases in the middle. The germline CDR1 and CDR2 sequences are GTSNPN and SVGIG (reference sequence). CDR3 length: 16 amino acids. This chain's CDR3 is CAWRLADDYYSYEQYF. The CDR3 DNA sequence: TGTGCCTGGAGATTAGCGGACGACTATTACTCCTACGAGCAGTACTTC.

The CDR3 DNA reads as TGTGCCAGCAGTACCCTCGTTGGGTCAGGGCATGGCTATGGCTACACCTTC. This codes for CASSTLVGSGHGYGYTF. The rearrangement joins TRBV27 to TRBJ1-2, with D perhaps TRBD1 (5 bases). Germline-derived CDR1 and CDR2 are MNHEY and SMNVEV (reference sequence). V lost 5 bases to trimming and J lost 4 bases, with 23 bases between them. The CDR3 totals 17 residues.

The V gene is TRBV4-2, the J gene TRBJ2-1; 7 bases agree with TRBD2. Trimming cost V 4 bases and J 9 bases; bases outside gene matches: 9. CDR3 length: 14 amino acids. The germline gives CDR1 LGHNA, CDR2 YNFKEQ. The CDR3 nucleotides read TGTGCCAGCAGCCTCGGCGGGAGTGGTGTTGAGCAGTTCTTC. Residues: CASSLGGSGVEQFF.

V gene TRBV6-1 combines with J gene TRBJ2-7; a weak D match, TRBD1 (6 bases). The CDR3 covers 13 residues. Germline V gene sequence: CDR1 MNHNS, CDR2 SASEGT. V shed 6 bases and J shed 2 bases, with 11 bases lying between them. Here the CDR3 reads CASSEDRPYEQYF. The CDR3 bases are TGTGCCAGCAGCGAGGACAGACCCTACGAGCAGTACTTC.

This clone was observed a few times. The chain employs TRBV11-2 and TRBJ2-3; 11 bases align to TRBD2. CDR1 is SGHAT and CDR2 is FQNNGV in the germline V gene. Trimming at V came to 4 bases and at J to 4 bases, leaving 13 bases not matched to a gene. The CDR3 length is 18 residues. The CDR3 DNA follows: TGTGCCAGCAGCTCCTCCTGGCGGGGTAGCGGGAGGGCAGATACGCAGTATTTT. Residues: CASSSSWRGSGRADTQYF.

This chain links TRBV27 with TRBJ2-3; D call uncertain. From germline, CDR1 is MNHEY and CDR2 SMNVEV (reference sequence). Trimming left V 5 bases short and J 2 bases short, with 20 bases between. This CDR3 has 17 amino acids. The CDR3 region is CASSPPIEERNTDTQYF. In DNA form, the CDR3 reads TGTGCCAGCAGTCCGCCGATCGAGGAGCGCAACACAGATACGCAGTATTTT.

The chain recombines TRBV11-2 with TRBJ2-1; D possibly corresponds to TRBD2 (5 bases). V was pared by 5 bases and J by 0 bases, with 20 bases between. The CDR3 runs 18 residues. Per the germline V gene, CDR1 is SGHAT and CDR2 is FQNNGV. Here the CDR3 reads CASSPEGQPRVSYNEQFF. The CDR3, as DNA: TGTGCCAGCAGCCCTGAGGGTCAGCCTCGGGTCTCCTACAATGAGCAGTTCTTC. The full variable domain, its missing parts supplied by reference TRBV11-2 and TRBJ2-1, is EAGVAQSPRYKIIEKRQSVAFWCNPISGHATLYWYQQILGQGPKLLIQFQNNGVVDDSQLPKDRFSAERLKGVDSTLKIQPAKLEDSAVYLCASSPEGQPRVSYNEQFFGPGTRLTVL.

The chain has TRBV4-2 and TRBJ2-7; D may be TRBD2 (7 bases). Germline CDR1 LGHNA, CDR2 YNFKEQ. CDR3 length: 17 residues. Trimming removed 2 bases at V and 5 bases at J, with 22 bases between. The CDR3 DNA reads as TGTGCCAGCAGCCAAAAAGAGGTCGGGGGGCAAGTCCACGAGCAGTACTTC. Residues: CASSQKEVGGQVHEQYF.